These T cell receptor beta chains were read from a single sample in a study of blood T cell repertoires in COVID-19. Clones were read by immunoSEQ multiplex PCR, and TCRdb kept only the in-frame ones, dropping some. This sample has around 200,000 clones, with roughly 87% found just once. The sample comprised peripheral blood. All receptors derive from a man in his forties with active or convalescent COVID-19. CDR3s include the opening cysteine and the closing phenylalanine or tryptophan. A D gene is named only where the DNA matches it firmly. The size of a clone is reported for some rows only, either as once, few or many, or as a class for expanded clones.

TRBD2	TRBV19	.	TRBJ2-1	CASSTGGNYNEQFF	TGTGCCAGTAGTACGGGGGGGAACTACAATGAGCAGTTCTTC
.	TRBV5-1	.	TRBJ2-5	CASSLVGQNQETQYF	TGCGCCAGCAGCTTGGTTGGGCAGAACCAAGAGACCCAGTACTTC
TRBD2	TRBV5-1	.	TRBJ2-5	CASSRLAGVDETQYF	TGCGCCAGCAGCCGACTAGCGGGAGTTGATGAGACCCAGTACTTC
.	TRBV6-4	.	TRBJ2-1	CASLTRGASVGPYNEQFF	TGTGCCAGCCTTACTCGGGGGGCTAGCGTAGGGCCCTACAATGAGCAGTTCTTC
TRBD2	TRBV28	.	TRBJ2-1	CASSWGLAGPYNEQFF	TGTGCCAGCAGCTGGGGACTAGCGGGACCCTACAATGAGCAGTTCTTC
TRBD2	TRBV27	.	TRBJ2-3	CASSLISGVAGGPTDTQYF	TGTGCCAGCAGTTTAATCAGCGGGGTAGCGGGAGGGCCCACAGATACGCAGTATTTT
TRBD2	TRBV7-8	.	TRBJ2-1	CASSLYLAVISYNEQFF	TGTGCCAGCAGCTTGTACCTAGCGGTGATCTCCTACAATGAGCAGTTCTTC
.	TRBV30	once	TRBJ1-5	CAWSLGGNQPQHF	TGTGCCTGGAGTCTAGGGGGCAATCAGCCCCAGCATTTT
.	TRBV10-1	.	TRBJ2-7	CASGSADTYEQYF	TGCGCCAGCGGTTCGGCGGATACCTACGAGCAGTACTTC
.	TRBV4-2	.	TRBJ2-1	CASSPPGHGDNEQFF	TGTGCCAGCAGCCCCCCGGGACACGGTGACAATGAGCAGTTCTTC
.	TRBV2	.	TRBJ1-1	CASTPTRNTEAFF	TGTGCCAGCACCCCCACACGGAACACTGAAGCTTTCTTT
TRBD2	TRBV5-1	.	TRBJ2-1	CASSPSGTSVYNEQFF	TGCGCCAGCAGCCCATCCGGGACTAGCGTGTACAATGAGCAGTTCTTC
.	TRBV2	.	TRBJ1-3	CASSEYHAVNSGNTIYF	TGTGCCAGCAGTGAATATCATGCGGTAAACTCTGGAAACACCATATATTTT
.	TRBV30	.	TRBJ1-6	CAWSLGTSSPLHF	TGTGCCTGGAGTTTGGGGACAAGTTCACCCCTCCACTTT
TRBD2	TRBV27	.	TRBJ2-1	CASSPWEGRASYNEQFF	TGTGCCAGCAGTCCCTGGGAGGGGAGGGCCTCCTACAATGAGCAGTTCTTC
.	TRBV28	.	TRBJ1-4	CASSLSAREKLFF	TGTGCCAGCAGTTTAAGCGCGCGTGAAAAACTGTTTTTT
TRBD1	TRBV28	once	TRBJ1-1	CASSPHRDRAMNTEAFF	TGTGCCAGCAGTCCCCATAGGGACAGGGCGATGAACACTGAAGCTTTCTTT
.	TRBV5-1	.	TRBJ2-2	CASSLGLHASTGELFF	TGCGCCAGCAGCTTGGGCCTCCACGCGAGCACCGGGGAGCTGTTTTTT
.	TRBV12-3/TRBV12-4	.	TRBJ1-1	CASSQIEGVEAFF	TGTGCCAGCAGTCAAATCGAGGGGGTTGAAGCTTTCTTT
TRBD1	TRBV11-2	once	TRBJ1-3	CASSPGRGRGENTIYF	TGTGCCAGCAGCCCAGGCAGGGGGCGTGGGGAAAACACCATATATTTT
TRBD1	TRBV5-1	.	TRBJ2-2	CASSLEGQGPIELFF	TGCGCCAGCAGCTTGGAAGGACAGGGACCTATAGAGCTGTTTTTT
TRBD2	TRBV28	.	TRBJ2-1	CASSLRLFTSGSTDEQFF	TGTGCCAGCAGTTTACGTCTATTTACTAGCGGGAGTACCGATGAGCAGTTCTTC
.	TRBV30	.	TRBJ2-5	CAWSVDSLTETQYF	TGTGCCTGGAGTGTAGATAGTCTAACTGAGACCCAGTACTTC
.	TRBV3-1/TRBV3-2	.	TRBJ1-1	CASSHPLRGITEAFF	TGTGCCAGCAGCCATCCTCTTAGGGGCATCACTGAAGCTTTCTTT
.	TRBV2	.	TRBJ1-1	CASSEAFTGNTEAFF	TGTGCCAGCAGTGAAGCTTTTACAGGGAACACTGAAGCTTTCTTT
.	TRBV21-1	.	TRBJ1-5	CASSLPQGSSNQPQHF	TGTGCCAGCAGCTTACCACAGGGGTCCAGCAATCAGCCCCAGCATTTT
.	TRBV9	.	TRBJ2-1	CASSVVGGADSYNEQFF	TGTGCCAGCAGCGTAGTAGGAGGGGCCGACTCCTACAATGAGCAGTTCTTC
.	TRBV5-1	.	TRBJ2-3	CASSLGRGLTDTQYF	TGCGCCAGCAGCTTGGGGAGGGGGCTCACAGATACGCAGTATTTT
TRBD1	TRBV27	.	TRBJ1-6	CASSRDRVDSPLHF	TGTGCCAGCAGTCGGGACAGAGTGGACTCACCCCTCCACTTT
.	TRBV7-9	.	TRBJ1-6	CASTYFKGPLHF	TGTGCCAGCACCTATTTCAAGGGGCCCCTCCACTTT
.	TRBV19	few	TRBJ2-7	CASSGQGGYEQYF	TGTGCCAGTAGCGGACAGGGAGGGTACGAGCAGTACTTC
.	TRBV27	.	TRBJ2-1	CASTARRRYNEQFF	TGTGCCAGCACCGCTAGGAGAAGATACAATGAGCAGTTCTTC
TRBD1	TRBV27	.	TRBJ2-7	CASSPGTGEFSYEQYF	TGTGCCAGCAGTCCCGGGACAGGAGAGTTCTCCTACGAGCAGTACTTC
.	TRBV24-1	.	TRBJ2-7	CATSDLSGFWRAGEQYF	TGTGCCACCAGTGATTTATCGGGTTTTTGGAGGGCGGGGGAGCAGTACTTC
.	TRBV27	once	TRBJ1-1	CASSYTGRVLNTEAFF	TGTGCCAGCAGTTATACAGGCCGGGTCCTAAACACTGAAGCTTTCTTT
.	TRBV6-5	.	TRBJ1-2	CASSPQGNYGYTF	TGTGCCAGCAGTCCCCAGGGGAACTATGGCTACACCTTC
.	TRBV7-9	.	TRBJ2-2	CASSLGGNTGELFF	TGTGCCAGCAGCTTAGGCGGGAACACCGGGGAGCTGTTTTTT
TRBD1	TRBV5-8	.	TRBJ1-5	CASSLGQGVLQPQHF	TGTGCCAGCAGCTTGGGACAGGGGGTACTTCAGCCCCAGCATTTT
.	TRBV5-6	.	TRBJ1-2	CASSRKEDRYHGYTF	TGTGCCAGCAGCAGAAAAGAGGACAGATACCATGGCTACACCTTC
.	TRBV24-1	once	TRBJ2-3	CATSDTLSLESTDTQYF	TGTGCCACCAGTGATACCTTGTCCCTCGAGAGCACAGATACGCAGTATTTT
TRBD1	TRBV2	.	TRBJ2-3	CASSVQGQGSDTQYF	TGTGCCAGCAGTGTCCAGGGACAGGGGTCAGATACGCAGTATTTT
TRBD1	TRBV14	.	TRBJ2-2	CASSPRTGYTGELFF	TGTGCCAGCAGCCCAAGGACAGGGTACACCGGGGAGCTGTTTTTT
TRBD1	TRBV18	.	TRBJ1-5	CASSHSRTGNQPQHF	TGTGCCAGCTCACACTCCCGGACAGGGAATCAGCCCCAGCATTTT
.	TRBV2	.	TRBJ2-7	CASSAVAYEQYF	TGTGCCAGCAGTGCAGTCGCCTACGAGCAGTACTTC
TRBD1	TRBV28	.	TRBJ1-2	CASSSVRTGSYGYTF	TGTGCCAGCAGTTCCGTTCGGACAGGGAGCTATGGCTACACCTTC
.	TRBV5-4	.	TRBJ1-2	CASSPGVPDNYGYTF	TGTGCCAGCAGCCCGGGGGTCCCTGATAACTATGGCTACACCTTC
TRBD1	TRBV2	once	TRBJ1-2	CASSSNPRHRGSNYGYTF	TGTGCCAGCAGTAGTAATCCGCGCCACAGGGGATCCAACTATGGCTACACCTTC
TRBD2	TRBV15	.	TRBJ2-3	CATSSGGGLSTDTQYF	TGTGCCACCAGCAGTGGGGGGGGACTAAGCACAGATACGCAGTATTTT
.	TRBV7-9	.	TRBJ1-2	CASSLRTDVNYGYTF	TGTGCCAGCAGCTTACGTACAGATGTTAACTATGGCTACACCTTC
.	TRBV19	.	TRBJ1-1	CASSPERAEGAEAFF	TGTGCCAGTAGTCCCGAGAGGGCGGAGGGCGCTGAAGCTTTCTTT
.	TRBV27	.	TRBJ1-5	CASSFIGDQPQHF	TGTGCCAGCAGCTTCATAGGGGATCAGCCCCAGCATTTT
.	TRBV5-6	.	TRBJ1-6	CARPGVQLFYNSPLHF	TGTGCCAGACCGGGGGTCCAGTTGTTCTATAATTCACCCCTCCACTTT
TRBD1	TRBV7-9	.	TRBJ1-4	CASSRLQGATNEKLFF	TGTGCCAGCAGCAGACTACAGGGGGCAACTAATGAAAAACTGTTTTTT
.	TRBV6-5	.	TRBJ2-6	CASTRDFSGANVLTF	TGTGCCAGCACCCGGGACTTCTCTGGGGCCAACGTCCTGACTTTC
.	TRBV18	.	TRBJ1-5	CASSPQGQEPQHF	TGTGCCAGCTCACCCCAGGGTCAGGAGCCCCAGCATTTT
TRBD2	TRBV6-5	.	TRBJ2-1	CASSPSGRGNEQFF	TGTGCCAGCAGTCCTAGCGGGAGGGGCAATGAGCAGTTCTTC
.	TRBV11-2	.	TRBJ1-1	CASSLDGQLEAFF	TGTGCCAGCAGCTTAGACGGACAGCTAGAAGCTTTCTTT
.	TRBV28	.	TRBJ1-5	CASRVSRVDQPQHF	TGTGCCAGCAGGGTTTCCCGGGTTGATCAGCCCCAGCATTTT
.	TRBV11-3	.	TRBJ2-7	CASSLGTASYEQYF	TGTGCCAGCAGCTTAGGGACAGCCTCCTACGAGCAGTACTTC